These 7 T cell receptor beta chains originate from one sample sequenced in a study of regulatory T cells in long-lasting Graves disease. The authors built TCR beta libraries using iRepertoire HTBI primers and Arm-PCR of CDR3 regions. TCRdb independently ran MiXCR on the multiplex PCR reads; one entry per CDR3 protein. This table has a few hundred thousand distinct CDR3 sequences, roughly a quarter appearing once. The time point here: persistent/refractory GD, antithyroid drugs over 5 years with positive TRAb. The TCR library used RNA extracted from PBMCs. The specimen comprised peripheral blood mononuclear cells (PBMCs), sampled when the disease was refractory, from a patient treated with antithyroid drugs. Receptors originate from a female donor with Graves disease.

This chain's CDR3 is CASSGQGWPPSGANVLTF. The CDR3 nucleotides read TGTGCCAGCAGTGGACAAGGCTGGCCCCCCTCTGGGGCCAACGTCCTGACTTTC. The V gene is TRBV6-2 or TRBV6-3, the J gene TRBJ2-6; D possibly corresponds to TRBD1 (5 bases). Trimming pared 5 bases from V and 0 bases from J, leaving 17 bases between. The germline CDR1 and CDR2 sequences are MNHEY and SVGEGT. The CDR3 is made up of 18 amino acids.

In this sample, this clonotype turned up many times. The CDR3 reads CASSQGTYEQYF. CDR3 bases: TGTGCCAGCAGCCAGGGAACCTACGAGCAGTACTTC. J is TRBJ2-7 and V is TRBV3-1; D is unresolved. Per the germline V gene, CDR1 is LGHDT and CDR2 is YNNKEL (reference sequence). CDR3 length equals 12 residues. Trimming left V 3 bases short and J 2 bases short, with 5 bases between.

The chain carries TRBV27 and TRBJ2-7; perhaps TRBD1 as D (7 bases). The CDR3 length is 13 residues. The V and J ends lost 5 bases and 5 bases respectively, with 13 bases between them. Germline assignment: CDR1 MNHEY and CDR2 SMNVEV (reference sequence). The CDR3 DNA sequence: TGTGCCAGCAGTGCGGGACAGTCCGACGAGCAGTACTTC. Protein: CASSAGQSDEQYF.

The V and J genes are TRBV20-1 and TRBJ2-1, with 7 nucleotides matching TRBD2. CDR3 length: 15 residues. The V gene end was trimmed by 4 bases and the J gene end by 5 bases; junction bases not matched to a gene: 11. The germline V gene encodes CDR1 DFQATT and CDR2 SNEGSKA (reference sequence). The CDR3 DNA sequence: TGCAGTGCTAACTTTTATCGCGGGAGACACAATGAGCAGTTCTTC. Its protein is CSANFYRGRHNEQFF.

This clonotype has a count of ten or more. This chain connects TRBV20-1 to TRBJ2-5, with D possibly matching TRBD1 (5 bases). The ends were cut back, 4 bases at V and 4 bases at J, with 10 bases in the middle. CDR1 and CDR2 from the germline V gene are DFQATT and SNEGSKA (reference sequence). The CDR3 has 12 residues. In DNA, the CDR3 is TGCAGTGCTAACGCCCAGGGAGAGACCCAGTACTTC. This sequence encodes CSANAQGETQYF.

This clonotype was detected many times. The gene calls are TRBV6-6 and TRBJ2-5; D gene unclear. Trimming shortened V by 0 bases and J by 7 bases, and 12 bases separated the two germline ends. The germline CDR1 and CDR2 sequences are MNHNY and SVGAGI (reference sequence). The CDR3 contains 14 residues. CDR3 sequence reads: CASSYSTGLVTQYF. The CDR3 nucleotides read TGTGCCAGCAGTTACTCGACGGGCCTCGTGACCCAGTACTTC.

This clonotype was counted at least ten times. CDR3 bases: TGTGCCAGCAGTGTAGTAAACGAGCAGTACTTC. Amino acid sequence: CASSVVNEQYF. The rearrangement links TRBV2 to TRBJ2-7; D not certain. This CDR3 is built from 11 residues. CDR1 is SNHLY and CDR2 is FYNNEI in the germline V gene. V was cut by 4 bases and J by 5 bases, with 6 bases left in between. Drawing the rest from reference TRBV2 and TRBJ2-7, the complete variable domain is EPEVTQTPSHQVTQMGQEVILRCVPISNHLYFYWYRQILGQKVEFLVSFYNNEISEKSEIFDDQFSVERPDGSNFTLKIRSTKLEDSAMYFCASSVVNEQYFGPGTRLTVT.